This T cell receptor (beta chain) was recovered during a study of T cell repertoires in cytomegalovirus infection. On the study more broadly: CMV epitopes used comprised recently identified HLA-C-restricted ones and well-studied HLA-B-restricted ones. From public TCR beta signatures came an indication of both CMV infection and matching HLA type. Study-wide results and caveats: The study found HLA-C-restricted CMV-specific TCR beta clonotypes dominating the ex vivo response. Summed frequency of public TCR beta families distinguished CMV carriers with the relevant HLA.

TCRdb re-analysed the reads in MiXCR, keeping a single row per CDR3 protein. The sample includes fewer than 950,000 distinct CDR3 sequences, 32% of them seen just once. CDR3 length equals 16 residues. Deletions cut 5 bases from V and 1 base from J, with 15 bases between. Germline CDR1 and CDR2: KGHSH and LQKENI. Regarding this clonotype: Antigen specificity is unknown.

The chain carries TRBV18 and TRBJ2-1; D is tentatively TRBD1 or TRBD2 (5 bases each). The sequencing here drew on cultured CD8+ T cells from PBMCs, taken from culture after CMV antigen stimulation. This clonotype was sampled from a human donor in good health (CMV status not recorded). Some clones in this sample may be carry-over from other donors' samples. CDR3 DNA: TGTGCCAGCTCAACTAATTTTGGGGGTTCCTACAATGAGCAGTTCTTC. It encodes CASSTNFGGSYNEQFF.